The 23 T cell receptor beta chains listed next were all sequenced from one sample in a study of blood T cell repertoires in COVID-19. Libraries were prepared by immunoSEQ multiplex PCR; TCRdb keeps only in-frame clonotypes and omits some of them. The table lists about 150,000 clones, more than 75% of them singletons. Sequenced input: peripheral blood. Every receptor here comes from a man aged 50 or older who had recovered from COVID-19.

This chain joins TRBV6-5 and TRBJ1-6, with D hard to call. Germline V CDR1 and CDR2: MNHEY, SVGAGI. The CDR3 covers 13 residues. V dropped 3 bases and J dropped 7 bases, with 7 bases sitting between them. CDR3 in DNA: TGTGCCAGCAGTTATGAGGCGAATTCACCCCTCCACTTT. This gives the protein CASSYEANSPLHF.

This chain connects TRBV5-1 to TRBJ2-3; 14 nucleotides align to TRBD2. Germline loops: CDR1 SGHRS, CDR2 YFSETQ. Losses at the gene ends were 4 bases for V and 0 bases for J; bases not matched to a gene: 7. The CDR3 totals 18 residues. As DNA, the CDR3 is TGCGCCAGCAGCCGGACTAGCGGGGGGTATACTAGCACAGATACGCAGTATTTT. Translated, it gives CASSRTSGGYTSTDTQYF.

In this sample, this clone turned up once. This chain links TRBV27 with TRBJ1-5, with TRBD1 identical over 7 bases. Germline V gene lookup returns CDR1 MNHEY and CDR2 SMNVEV (reference sequence). The CDR3 length is 15 residues. V dropped 2 bases and J dropped 4; count of bases not matched to a gene: 5. The CDR3 nucleotides read TGTGCCAGCAGTTTAAAGGGACAGACTAATCAGCCCCAGCATTTT. Translating it yields CASSLKGQTNQPQHF.

V usage is TRBV28 and J usage is TRBJ2-7, with D possibly matching TRBD2 (5 bases). The CDR3 length is 14 residues. Trimming removed 2 bases at V and 0 bases at J, with 8 bases between. Germline V CDR1 and CDR2: MDHEN, SYDVKM. The DNA for the CDR3 is TGTGCCAGCAGTTTAGGTGGGAGCTCCTACGAGCAGTACTTC. Translating gives CASSLGGSSYEQYF.

Only a few counts were recorded for this clone. The chain uses TRBV27 and TRBJ2-3, with 9 bases that match TRBD1. CDR1 and CDR2 from the germline V gene are MNHEY and SMNVEV (reference sequence). There are 15 residues in the CDR3. Losses at the gene ends were 3 bases for V and 2 bases for J; bases not matched to a gene: 3. The CDR3 DNA reads as TGTGCCAGCAGTTTTAGGGACAGGGTCACAGATACGCAGTATTTT. Translated, it gives CASSFRDRVTDTQYF.

The rearrangement uses TRBV10-2 and TRBJ1-1; D is uncertain. This CDR3 region has 13 residues. Germline V gene sequence: CDR1 WSHSY, CDR2 SAAADI. V was clipped by 0 bases and J by 4 bases, with 6 bases between them. The CDR3 coding sequence is TGCGCCAGCAGTGAGTCACAGCTCACTGAAGCTTTCTTT. It translates to CASSESQLTEAFF.

The sample holds one count of this clone. This chain uses TRBV20-1 with TRBJ1-2; D unclear. Trimming shortened V by 7 bases and J by 7 bases, and 13 bases separated the two germline ends. CDR1 is DFQATT, CDR2 SNEGSKA, per germline (reference sequence). This CDR3 is 11 amino acids long. CDR3 sequence (DNA): TGCAGTGTTAGCCAGACGGGTGGCTACACCTTC. Protein: CSVSQTGGYTF.

The chain couples TRBV2 to TRBJ2-3; D is undetermined. V was pared by 7 bases and J by 6 bases, with 5 bases between. Germline V gene sequence: CDR1 SNHLY, CDR2 FYNNEI. There are 10 residues in the CDR3. The CDR3 reads CASKEDTQYF. The DNA of the CDR3 is TGTGCCAGCAAAGAGGATACGCAGTATTTT.

V and J are TRBV19 and TRBJ2-6; the match to TRBD1 covers 7 bases. CDR3 length: 16 residues. V gave up 7 bases and J gave up 3 bases; unmatched junction bases: 9. The germline V gene encodes CDR1 LNHDA and CDR2 SQIVND (reference sequence). The CDR3, as DNA: TGTGCCAGTACCATATTACAGGGGAGTGGGGCCAACGTCCTGACTTTC. This encodes CASTILQGSGANVLTF. Variable domain in full (rest from reference TRBV19 and TRBJ2-6): DGGITQSPKYLFRKEGQNVTLSCEQNLNHDAMYWYRQDPGQGLRLIYYSQIVNDFQKGDIAEGYSVSREKKESFPLTVTSAQKNPTAFYLCASTILQGSGANVLTFGAGSRLTVL.

The CDR3 bases are TGTGCCAGCAGTTTGGGACAGCAGCCCCAGCATTTT. This codes for CASSLGQQPQHF. V and J are TRBV12-3 or TRBV12-4 and TRBJ1-5, with 7 bases that match TRBD1. The CDR3 spans 12 residues. Unmatched junction bases numbered 0, after V lost 3 bases and J lost 7 bases.

This clone was picked up one time. The J gene is TRBJ2-4, the V gene TRBV11-2, with D possibly being TRBD2 (5 bases). This CDR3 comprises 12 residues. V was trimmed by 1 base and J by 8 bases, leaving 6 bases between them. Germline V gene sequence: CDR1 SGHAT, CDR2 FQNNGV. CDR3 nucleotides: TGTGCCAGCAGCTTAGGGGGAGACATTCAGTACTTC. Its translation is CASSLGGDIQYF.

This clone was found a few times. The chain has TRBV15 and TRBJ1-1; D is unclear. CDR3 length equals 12 residues. V was shortened by 3 bases and J by 6 bases, with 8 bases between the two germline ends. CDR1 is LNHNV and CDR2 is YYDKDF in the germline V gene (reference sequence). CDR3 loop: CATSSLVSEAFF. DNA for the CDR3: TGTGCCACCAGCAGCTTAGTATCTGAAGCTTTCTTT.

The chain has TRBV7-2 and TRBJ2-5, with D perhaps TRBD2 (7 bases). This CDR3 has 13 amino acids. Trimming cost V 5 bases and J 4 bases, with 11 bases left between them. CDR1 and CDR2 (germline): SGHTA, FQGNSA. CDR3 DNA sequence: TGTGCCAGCAGCCGCGGGGGCGGAGAGACCCAGTACTTC. Translation gives CASSRGGGETQYF.

The rearrangement uses TRBV29-1 and TRBJ1-1; D remains unclear. This CDR3 is built from 14 residues. Trimming removed 2 bases at V and 1 base at J, with 11 bases between. CDR1 is SQVTM, CDR2 ANQGSEA, per germline. The CDR3 bases are TGCAGCGTTGAAATTGGGAGCTGGAACACTGAAGCTTTCTTT. This sequence encodes CSVEIGSWNTEAFF.

The V call is TRBV12-3 or TRBV12-4, the J call TRBJ2-3, with 7 bases fitting TRBD2. The CDR3 extends over 12 amino acids. Trimming at V came to 6 bases and at J to 9 bases, leaving 6 bases not matched to a gene. Here the CDR3 reads CASRSSGVTQYF. CDR3 nucleotides: TGTGCCAGCAGATCCAGCGGGGTCACGCAGTATTTT.

This chain uses TRBV28 with TRBJ1-2; D not certain. This CDR3 is built from 13 residues. The V gene lost 6 bases and the J gene lost 8 bases, with 16 bases spanning the gap. The germline V gene encodes CDR1 MDHEN and CDR2 SYDVKM. This CDR3 reads CASRTGVGGGYTF. Here the CDR3 DNA reads TGTGCCAGCAGAACTGGGGTTGGAGGGGGCTACACCTTC.

The gene calls are TRBV28 and TRBJ1-2; weak D call: TRBD1 (6 bases). Looked up from germline, CDR1 is MDHEN and CDR2 is SYDVKM. There are 14 residues in the CDR3. V gave up 2 bases and J gave up 8 bases, with 15 bases separating them. The CDR3 is CASSLRTATKGYTF. CDR3 coding DNA: TGTGCCAGCAGTTTAAGGACAGCTACTAAAGGCTACACCTTC.

The chain uses TRBV6-2 or TRBV6-3 and TRBJ2-7, with 7 bases identical to TRBD1. Per germline, CDR1 MNHEY and CDR2 SVGEGT. The CDR3 covers 14 residues. The J segment lost 1 base and the V segment lost 6 bases, leaving 6 bases of the junction unmatched. The CDR3 nucleotides read TGTGCCAGCAGCCCCGGGACAGATTCCTACGAGCAGTACTTC. This gives the protein CASSPGTDSYEQYF.

The chain is built from TRBV7-6 and TRBJ1-4; 7 bases map to TRBD1. Germline trimming cut 2 bases from V and 8 bases from J; bases unmatched to any gene: 8. This CDR3 is built from 15 residues. CDR1 is SGHVS and CDR2 is FNYEAQ in the germline V gene. The CDR3 sequence: CASSLSGTEGEKLFF. The CDR3, as DNA: TGTGCCAGCAGCTTATCCGGGACAGAAGGGGAAAAACTGTTTTTT. Filled out from reference TRBV7-6 and TRBJ1-4, the complete variable domain reads GAGVSQSPRYKVTKRGQDVALRCDPISGHVSLYWYRQALGQGPEFLTYFNYEAQQDKSGLPNDRFSAERPEGSISTLTIQRTEQRDSAMYRCASSLSGTEGEKLFFGSGTQLSVL.

The V gene is TRBV15, the J gene TRBJ2-7; possibly TRBD1 for D (5 bases). This CDR3 comprises 13 residues. The germline V gene encodes CDR1 LNHNV and CDR2 YYDKDF (reference sequence). The V gene lost 4 bases and the J gene lost 3 bases, with 10 bases spanning the gap. CDR3 in DNA: TGTGCCACCAGCAAGACAGACCGCTACGAGCAGTACTTC. It translates to CATSKTDRYEQYF.

This chain joins TRBV4-1 and TRBJ1-6; perhaps TRBD1 as D (5 bases). With 3 bases removed from V and 15 bases from J, the gap between germline ends came to 12 bases. Germline CDR1 MGHRA, CDR2 YSYEKL. The CDR3 contains 12 residues. The CDR3 nucleotides are TGCGCCAGCAGCCACGAGGGGAGGATCCTCCACTTT. Translating gives CASSHEGRILHF.

The chain recombines TRBV30 with TRBJ1-3, with D unclear. This CDR3 is 15 amino acids long. The V gene lost 1 base and the J gene lost 0 bases, with 10 bases spanning the gap. Germline CDR1 is GTSNPN and CDR2 is SVGIG (reference sequence). The CDR3 DNA is TGTGCCTGGAGTGGAAGGGAGAGCTCTGGAAACACCATATATTTT. This codes for CAWSGRESSGNTIYF.

This clone turned up a few times. The J gene is TRBJ1-5, the V gene TRBV28; possibly TRBD1 for D (6 bases). The CDR3 is 18 residues long. Germline loops: CDR1 MDHEN, CDR2 SYDVKM. Trimming took 0 bases from V and 4 from J, leaving 19 bases between them. The chain's CDR3 is CASSLWIGAGQQNQPQHF. CDR3 coding DNA: TGTGCCAGCAGTTTATGGATAGGGGCAGGACAGCAGAATCAGCCCCAGCATTTT.